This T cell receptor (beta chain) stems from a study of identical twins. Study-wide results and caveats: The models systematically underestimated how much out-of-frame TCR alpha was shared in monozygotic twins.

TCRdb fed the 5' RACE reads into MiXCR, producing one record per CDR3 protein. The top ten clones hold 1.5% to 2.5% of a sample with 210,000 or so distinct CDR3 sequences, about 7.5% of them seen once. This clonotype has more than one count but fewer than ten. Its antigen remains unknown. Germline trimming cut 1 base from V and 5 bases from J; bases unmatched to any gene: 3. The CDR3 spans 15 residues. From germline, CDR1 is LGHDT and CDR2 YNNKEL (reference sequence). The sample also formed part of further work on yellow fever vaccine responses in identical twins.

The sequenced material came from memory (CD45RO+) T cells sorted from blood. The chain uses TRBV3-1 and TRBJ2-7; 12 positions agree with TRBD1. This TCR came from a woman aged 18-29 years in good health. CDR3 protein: CASSQAGTGGNEQYF. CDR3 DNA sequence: TGTGCCAGCAGCCAAGCCGGGACAGGGGGCAACGAGCAGTACTTC.